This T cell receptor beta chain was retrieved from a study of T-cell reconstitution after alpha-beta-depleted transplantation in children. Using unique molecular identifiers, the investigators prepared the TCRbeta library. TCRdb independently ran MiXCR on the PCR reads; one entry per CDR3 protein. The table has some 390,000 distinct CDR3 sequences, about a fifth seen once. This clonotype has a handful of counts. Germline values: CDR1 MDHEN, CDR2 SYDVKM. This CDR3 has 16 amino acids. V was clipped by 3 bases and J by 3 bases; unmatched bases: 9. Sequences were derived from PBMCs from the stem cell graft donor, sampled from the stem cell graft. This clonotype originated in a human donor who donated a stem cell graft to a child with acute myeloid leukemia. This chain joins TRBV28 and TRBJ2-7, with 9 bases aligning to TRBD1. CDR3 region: CASSFNAGQGFYEQYF. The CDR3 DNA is TGTGCCAGCAGTTTCAATGCGGGACAGGGTTTCTACGAGCAGTACTTC.